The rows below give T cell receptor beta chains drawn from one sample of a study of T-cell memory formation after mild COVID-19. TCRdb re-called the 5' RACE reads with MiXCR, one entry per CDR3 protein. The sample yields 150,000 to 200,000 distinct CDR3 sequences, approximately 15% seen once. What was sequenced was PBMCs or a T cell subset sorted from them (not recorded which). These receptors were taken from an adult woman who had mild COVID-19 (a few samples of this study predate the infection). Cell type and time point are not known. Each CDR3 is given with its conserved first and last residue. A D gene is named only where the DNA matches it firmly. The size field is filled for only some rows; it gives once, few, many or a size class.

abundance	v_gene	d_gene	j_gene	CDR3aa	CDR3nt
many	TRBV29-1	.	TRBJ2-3	CSVDSAADTQYF	TGCAGCGTTGATTCGGCGGCAGATACGCAGTATTTT
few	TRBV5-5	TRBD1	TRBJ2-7	CASSLTLTGRNEQYF	TGTGCCAGCAGCTTGACCCTGACAGGGCGGAACGAGCAGTACTTC
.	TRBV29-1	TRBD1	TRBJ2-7	CSVFGQGSYEQYF	TGCAGCGTTTTCGGACAGGGGTCCTACGAGCAGTACTTC
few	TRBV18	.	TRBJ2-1	CASSPYRYNEQFF	TGTGCCAGCTCACCCTACAGGTACAATGAGCAGTTCTTC
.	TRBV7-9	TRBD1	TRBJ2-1	CASRKSTPRGRHYNEQFF	TGTGCCAGCAGAAAAAGCACCCCGAGGGGGCGACACTACAATGAGCAGTTCTTC
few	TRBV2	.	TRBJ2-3	CASSPLGGTDFTDTQYF	TGTGCCAGCAGCCCCCTTGGGGGGACAGACTTCACAGATACGCAGTATTTT
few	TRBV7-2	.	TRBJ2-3	CASSRRMDLTDTQYF	TGTGCCAGCAGCCGGCGGATGGATTTGACAGATACGCAGTATTTT
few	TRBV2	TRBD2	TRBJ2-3	CASNPLLAGGPDTQYF	TGTGCCAGCAACCCACTACTAGCGGGAGGCCCAGATACGCAGTATTTT
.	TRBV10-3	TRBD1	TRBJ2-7	CATEGPQGDEQYF	TGTGCCACCGAGGGGCCCCAGGGGGACGAGCAGTACTTC
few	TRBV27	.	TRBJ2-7	CASSLGAGSEQYF	TGTGCCAGCTCCCTTGGGGCTGGAAGCGAGCAGTACTTC
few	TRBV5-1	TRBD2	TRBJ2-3	CASSLEGGAGGHTDTQYF	TGCGCCAGCAGCTTGGAGGGCGGCGCGGGGGGGCACACAGATACGCAGTATTTT
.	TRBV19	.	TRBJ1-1	CASSLQGMSTEAFF	TGTGCCAGTAGTCTCCAGGGCATGAGCACTGAAGCTTTCTTT
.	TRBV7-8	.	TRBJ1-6	CASNLGGDNSPLHF	TGTGCCAGCAACTTAGGCGGCGATAATTCACCCCTCCACTTT
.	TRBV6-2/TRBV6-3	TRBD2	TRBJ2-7	CASSSSGRGRTFSYEQYF	TGTGCCAGCTCGTCGAGCGGGAGGGGTCGAACCTTTTCCTACGAGCAGTACTTC
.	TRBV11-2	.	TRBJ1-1	CASSQISTNEAFF	TGTGCCAGCAGCCAGATCTCGACGAACGAAGCTTTCTTT
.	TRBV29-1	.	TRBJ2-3	CSVSGGEDTQYF	TGCAGCGTATCCGGGGGAGAGGATACGCAGTATTTT
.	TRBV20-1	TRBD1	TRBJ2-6	CSARVTGTGANVLTF	TGCAGTGCTAGAGTGACAGGGACTGGGGCCAACGTCCTGACTTTC
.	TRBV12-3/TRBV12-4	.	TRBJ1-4	CASSLARRVEKLFF	TGTGCCAGCAGTTTAGCCAGGAGGGTAGAAAAACTGTTTTTT
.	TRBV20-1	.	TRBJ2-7	CSARLAYEQYF	TGCAGTGCTAGACTAGCCTACGAGCAGTACTTC
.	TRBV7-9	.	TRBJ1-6	CASSLDNSPLHF	TGTGCCAGCAGTTTAGATAATTCACCCCTCCACTTT
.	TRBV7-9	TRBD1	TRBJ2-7	CASSSGQGVYEQYF	TGTGCCAGCAGCTCGGGACAGGGGGTCTACGAGCAGTACTTC
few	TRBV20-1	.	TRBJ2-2	CSARNGNTGELFF	TGCAGTGCTAGAAACGGAAACACCGGGGAGCTGTTTTTT
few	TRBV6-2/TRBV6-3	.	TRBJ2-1	CASSSLFWQFF	TGTGCCAGCAGTTCCCTTTTCTGGCAGTTCTTC
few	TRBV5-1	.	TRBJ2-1	CASSLGAVEQFF	TGCGCCAGCAGCTTGGGGGCCGTCGAGCAGTTCTTC
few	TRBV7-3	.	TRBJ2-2	CASSFSTGTGNTGELFF	TGTGCCAGCAGCTTTTCCACCGGGACGGGGAACACCGGGGAGCTGTTTTTT
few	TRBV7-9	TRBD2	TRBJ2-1	CASSSPLLAGGPTVHNEQFF	TGTGCCAGCAGTTCCCCCCTACTAGCGGGAGGGCCCACGGTTCACAATGAGCAGTTCTTC
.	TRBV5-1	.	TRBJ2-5	CASSLAGASVQETQYF	TGCGCCAGCAGCTTGGCCGGTGCTAGCGTACAAGAGACCCAGTACTTC
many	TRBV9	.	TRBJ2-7	CASSVGTDPYEQYF	TGTGCCAGCAGCGTGGGGACGGATCCCTACGAGCAGTACTTC
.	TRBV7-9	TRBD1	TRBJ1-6	CASSSPGQGVPLHF	TGTGCCAGCAGCTCACCGGGACAGGGGGTACCCCTCCACTTT
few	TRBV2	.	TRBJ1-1	CASTLRTVGEAFF	TGTGCCAGCACCCTACGGACAGTCGGTGAAGCTTTCTTT
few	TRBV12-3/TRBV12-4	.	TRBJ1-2	CASSFLDNTYTF	TGTGCCAGCAGTTTCCTTGACAACACCTACACCTTC
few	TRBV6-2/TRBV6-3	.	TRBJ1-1	CASSPDFGRRGTEAFF	TGTGCCAGCAGCCCTGACTTCGGAAGAAGGGGCACTGAAGCTTTCTTT
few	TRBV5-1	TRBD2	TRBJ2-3	CASRRGADTQYF	TGCGCCAGCCGGCGGGGGGCAGATACGCAGTATTTT
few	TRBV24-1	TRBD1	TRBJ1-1	CAVRQGNTEAFF	TGTGCCGTACGACAGGGTAACACTGAAGCTTTCTTT
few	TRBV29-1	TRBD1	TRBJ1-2	CSVLGQDNYGYTF	TGCAGCGTCTTGGGACAGGACAACTATGGCTACACCTTC
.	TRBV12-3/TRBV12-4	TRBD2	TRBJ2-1	CASSSGLAGNWGSHEQFF	TGTGCCAGCAGCTCGGGGCTAGCGGGCAACTGGGGGTCCCATGAGCAGTTCTTC
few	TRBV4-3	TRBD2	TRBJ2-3	CASSQELAGGTDKQYF	TGCGCCAGCAGCCAAGAACTAGCGGGAGGCACAGATAAGCAGTATTTT
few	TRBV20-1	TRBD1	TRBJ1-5	CSASRQGRDQPQHF	TGCAGTGCTTCCAGACAGGGTCGGGATCAGCCCCAGCATTTT
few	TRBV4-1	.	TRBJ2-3	CASSQGTGTDTQYF	TGCGCCAGCAGCCAAGGGACCGGCACGGATACGCAGTATTTT
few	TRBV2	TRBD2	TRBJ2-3	CASRVAGGSTDTQYF	TGTGCCAGCAGAGTAGCGGGGGGAAGCACAGATACGCAGTATTTT
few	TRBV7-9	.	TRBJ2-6	CASTLGANVLTF	TGTGCCAGCACCCTGGGGGCCAACGTCCTGACTTTC